The T cell receptor beta chain described here comes from a study of blood T cell repertoires in COVID-19. Study context: The analysed material was cDNA or gDNA that came from T cells, B-cell-depleted T cells, or PBMCs.

The repertoire was sequenced with immunoSEQ multiplex PCR; TCRdb's copy has only in-frame clones and lacks some. The data show roughly 250,000 clones, about nine tenths seen once. The V end was cut by 1 base, the J end by 4 bases, with 9 bases between. Germline assignment: CDR1 SGHNT and CDR2 YYREEE (reference sequence). This CDR3 comprises 14 residues. The TCR sequence derives from a young man with COVID-19, enrolled during active disease. Input material: peripheral blood. The chain has TRBV5-4 and TRBJ1-3; D is possibly TRBD1 (5 bases). The CDR3 DNA follows: TGTGCCAGCAGCTTGTGGGGCTCAGGAAACACCATATATTTT. It translates to CASSLWGSGNTIYF.